These T cell receptor beta chains were read from a single sample in a study of T cell changes during pregnancy in multiple sclerosis. Sequenced by immunoSEQ multiplex PCR; TCRdb stores in-frame clones only, minus some. The data contain about 31,000 clones, 93% of them singletons. Sequenced here: CD4+ T cells from peripheral blood mononuclear cells, sampled in the second trimester of pregnancy. Every receptor here comes from a female donor with multiple sclerosis, enrolled in a pregnancy study. Both conserved end residues are part of each CDR3. A D gene is named only where the DNA matches it firmly. Size is stated for part of the rows, as once, few or many counts, or as a class when the clone is expanded.

TRBD1,.,TRBJ2-5,TRBV5-1,CASSFSQGDQETQYF,TGCGCCAGCAGCTTTTCTCAGGGGGACCAAGAGACCCAGTACTTC
.,once,TRBJ2-3,TRBV20-1,CSASQGDTQYF,TGCAGTGCTAGCCAGGGAGATACGCAGTATTTT
.,.,TRBJ2-1,TRBV11-3,CASSLGVAQTEGNEQFF,TGTGCCAGCAGCTTAGGTGTCGCTCAGACGGAGGGCAATGAGCAGTTCTTC
.,once,TRBJ1-2,TRBV27,CASSLYGPDGQIPYGYTF,TGTGCCAGCAGTTTATACGGACCAGATGGACAGATCCCCTATGGCTACACCTTC
.,.,TRBJ1-1,TRBV5-1,CASSLGMLETEAFF,TGCGCCAGCAGCTTGGGGATGTTGGAGACTGAAGCTTTCTTT
.,.,TRBJ1-1,TRBV2,CASSESQGYTEAFF,TGTGCCAGCAGTGAATCCCAGGGGTACACTGAAGCTTTCTTT
TRBD1,.,TRBJ1-1,TRBV5-4,CASSPRTGVEAFF,TGTGCCAGCAGCCCAAGGACAGGGGTGGAGGCTTTCTTT
TRBD1,.,TRBJ1-3,TRBV7-8,CASSDQQGAAGNTIYF,TGTGCCAGCAGCGACCAACAGGGGGCAGCAGGAAACACCATATATTTT
TRBD1,once,TRBJ2-3,TRBV4-1,CASSHPSTGLPSDTQYF,TGCGCCAGCAGCCACCCGTCGACAGGGTTGCCCTCAGATACGCAGTATTTT
.,few,TRBJ1-4,TRBV6-1,CASSVAGFDEKLFF,TGTGCCAGCAGTGTCGCGGGGTTTGATGAAAAACTGTTTTTT
TRBD1,.,TRBJ2-7,TRBV7-9,CASSLGQGTGKQYF,TGTGCCAGCAGCTTAGGGCAGGGGACAGGGAAGCAGTACTTC
TRBD1,.,TRBJ1-2,TRBV20-1,CSARTGQGYTF,TGCAGTGCTAGGACAGGGCAAGGCTACACCTTC
.,.,TRBJ1-6,TRBV30,CAGGRGRSPLHF,TGTGCCGGGGGGAGGGGTAGATCACCCCTCCACTTT
.,.,TRBJ2-3,TRBV1,CTSSQDVGTGVGTDTQYF,TGCACCAGCAGCCAAGATGTGGGGACAGGGGTGGGGACAGATACGCAGTATTTT
.,.,TRBJ2-7,TRBV21-1,CASSRGAVLAGAYEQYF,TGTGCCAGCAGCAGGGGGGCGGTCCTAGCGGGGGCCTACGAGCAGTACTTC
.,.,TRBJ1-5,TRBV7-9,CASTEGGGNQPQHF,TGTGCCAGCACCGAAGGAGGGGGCAATCAGCCCCAGCATTTT
.,.,TRBJ1-2,TRBV7-8,CASSLAEGVSYGYTF,TGTGCCAGCAGCTTAGCTGAAGGGGTCAGCTATGGCTACACCTTC
.,.,TRBJ2-1,TRBV19,CASSILRQTRNNEQFF,TGTGCCAGTAGTATACTTCGGCAAACCAGGAACAATGAGCAGTTCTTC
TRBD1,.,TRBJ2-1,TRBV11-3,CASSLQGTGGDNEQFF,TGTGCCAGCAGCCTACAAGGGACAGGGGGAGACAATGAGCAGTTCTTC
TRBD1,few,TRBJ1-5,TRBV4-1,CASSHRAGGGNQPQHF,TGCGCCAGCAGCCATAGGGCAGGGGGCGGCAATCAGCCCCAGCATTTT
.,.,TRBJ2-5,TRBV30,CAWSVSGTQYF,TGTGCCTGGAGCGTTTCGGGGACCCAGTACTTC
TRBD1,.,TRBJ1-1,TRBV6-8,CASSYYQGASKAEAFF,TGTGCCAGCAGTTACTACCAGGGGGCAAGTAAGGCTGAAGCTTTCTTT
TRBD1,.,TRBJ2-7,TRBV7-3,CASSLTRTGRSSYEQYF,TGTGCCAGCAGCTTAACGCGGACAGGTCGGAGCTCCTACGAGCAGTACTTC
.,.,TRBJ1-1,TRBV28,CASSSANRVIRNTEAFF,TGTGCCAGCAGTTCAGCGAACAGGGTAATTAGGAACACTGAAGCTTTCTTT
.,once,TRBJ2-5,TRBV6-6,CASSLLLQGPETQYF,TGTGCCAGCAGCCTGCTGCTACAGGGTCCCGAGACCCAGTACTTC
TRBD2,.,TRBJ2-1,TRBV27,CASSLFRSGRLSSYNEQFF,TGTGCCAGCAGTTTATTTCGTAGCGGGAGGCTGAGCTCCTACAATGAGCAGTTCTTC
TRBD1,.,TRBJ1-2,TRBV6-1,CASSERQGNRGYTF,TGTGCCAGCAGTGAGCGACAGGGTAATCGGGGCTACACCTTC
TRBD1,.,TRBJ1-2,TRBV19,CASSIGGTVVYGYTF,TGTGCCAGTAGTATAGGCGGGACAGTGGTTTATGGCTACACCTTC
.,.,TRBJ2-3,TRBV18,CASSNYQSTDTQYF,TGTGCCAGCTCAAACTACCAAAGCACAGATACGCAGTATTTT
.,.,TRBJ2-7,TRBV4-1,CASSQTGTPTYEQYF,TGCGCCAGCAGCCAGACCGGGACACCAACCTACGAGCAGTACTTC
TRBD2,.,TRBJ2-3,TRBV11-2,CASSLAGGPITQYF,TGTGCCAGCAGCTTAGCGGGAGGGCCGATCACGCAGTATTTT
TRBD2,once,TRBJ2-1,TRBV5-4,CASSTGTSVYNEQFF,TGTGCCAGCAGCACTGGGACTAGCGTTTACAATGAGCAGTTCTTC
TRBD1,.,TRBJ1-1,TRBV9,CASARSAGGRNTEAFF,TGTGCCAGCGCTCGTTCCGCAGGGGGAAGGAACACTGAAGCTTTCTTT
TRBD1,once,TRBJ2-3,TRBV7-4,CASSKGQGKFTDTQYF,TGTGCCAGCAGCAAGGGACAGGGAAAATTCACAGATACGCAGTATTTT
.,.,TRBJ2-7,TRBV27,CASSRSGLSYEQYF,TGTGCCAGCAGTCGCAGCGGCCTCTCCTACGAGCAGTACTTC
TRBD2,.,TRBJ2-2,TRBV2,CASSVGTSGRTGELFF,TGTGCCAGCAGTGTCGGGACTAGCGGGAGGACCGGGGAGCTGTTTTTT
TRBD1,.,TRBJ1-3,TRBV29-1,CSVGQAGNTIYF,TGCAGCGTGGGACAGGCCGGAAACACCATATATTTT
TRBD1,.,TRBJ1-2,TRBV27,CASSSLPGQGATANYGYTF,TGTGCCAGCAGTTCCCTCCCGGGACAGGGGGCTACAGCTAACTATGGCTACACCTTC
TRBD2,.,TRBJ2-1,TRBV2,CASSAPGLGDEQFF,TGTGCCAGCAGTGCCCCGGGACTAGGGGATGAGCAGTTCTTC
.,.,TRBJ1-2,TRBV7-3,CASSPGLGDGYTF,TGTGCCAGCAGCCCGGGACTGGGTGATGGCTACACCTTC
.,.,TRBJ1-5,TRBV29-1,CSVVSGDQPQHF,TGCAGCGTTGTATCGGGGGATCAGCCCCAGCATTTT
TRBD1,few,TRBJ1-2,TRBV6-5,CASRPDRGYGYTF,TGTGCCAGCAGACCGGACAGGGGATATGGCTACACCTTC
TRBD1,.,TRBJ2-2,TRBV18,CASSPGQLGTGELFF,TGTGCCAGCTCACCGGGACAGTTGGGCACCGGGGAGCTGTTTTTT
TRBD2,once,TRBJ2-5,TRBV4-1,CASSLSPLAGAGETQYF,TGCGCCAGCAGCCTTTCCCCGCTAGCGGGAGCGGGGGAGACCCAGTACTTC
.,.,TRBJ1-4,TRBV5-8,CASSLTATATNEKLFF,TGTGCCAGCAGCCTTACAGCCACCGCAACTAATGAAAAACTGTTTTTT
TRBD1,.,TRBJ2-7,TRBV27,CASSSLSGTGYEQYF,TGTGCCAGCAGTTCCCTTTCTGGGACAGGGTACGAGCAGTACTTC
TRBD2,.,TRBJ2-2,TRBV5-1,CASSLVLAGANTGELFF,TGCGCCAGCAGCTTGGTTCTAGCGGGAGCGAACACCGGGGAGCTGTTTTTT
.,.,TRBJ2-3,TRBV7-7,CASSLARGADTQYF,TGTGCCAGCAGCTTAGCCCGGGGAGCAGATACGCAGTATTTT
.,.,TRBJ1-1,TRBV25-1,CASSEYNTNTEAFF,TGTGCCAGCAGTGAATATAACACGAACACTGAAGCTTTCTTT
.,.,TRBJ2-4,TRBV5-4,CASSLEGPAKNIQYF,TGTGCCAGCAGCTTGGAGGGGCCGGCCAAAAACATTCAGTACTTC